One sample yielded the 31 T cell receptor beta chains listed below, sequenced in a study of PD-1 blockade in mismatch repair-deficient tumors (dated by TCRdb to about 2017). Library creation used the immunoSEQ multiplex PCR assay. Imported from immuneACCESS, the table was reduced by TCRdb to in-frame sequences with V and J called. These copies leave out some clones; in studies compared against another copy, an unresolved V gene accounts for under half, and the cause of the remainder is not known. Present in this sample are about 110,000 clones, roughly 80% of which were seen just once. Roughly 4.8% of the sample rests with the top ten. Here the sequenced sample was peripheral blood, taken 60 weeks after starting pembrolizumab. These receptors came from an adult with mismatch repair-deficient cancer.

This rearrangement joins TRBV6-1 to TRBJ2-7; the match to TRBD2 covers 10 bases. CDR1 MNHNS and CDR2 SASEGT come from the germline V gene. The V segment lost 5 bases and the J segment 5 bases; nucleotides outside the gene matches: 9. The CDR3 is made up of 15 amino acids. DNA of the CDR3: TGTGCCAGCAGTCCTTCTAGCGGGAGCGTCCACGAGCAGTACTTC. It codes for CASSPSSGSVHEQYF.

The V gene is TRBV5-5, the J gene TRBJ2-7; 10 bases agree with TRBD1. V was clipped by 6 bases and J by 3 bases; unmatched bases: 6. Germline V gene sequence: CDR1 SGHKS, CDR2 YYEKEE (reference sequence). The CDR3 runs 14 residues. As DNA, the CDR3 is TGTGCCAGCACCGGACAGGGGGGAGTCTACGAGCAGTACTTC. It yields the protein CASTGQGGVYEQYF.

The J gene is TRBJ2-1, the V gene TRBV4-3, with 7 positions matching TRBD1. Germline trimming cut 3 bases from V and 6 bases from J; bases unmatched to any gene: 2. Germline V gene sequence: CDR1 LGHNA, CDR2 YSLEER. The CDR3 spans 13 residues. CDR3 DNA: TGCGCCAGCAGCCAGGGACAGCTCAATGAGCAGTTCTTC. Protein product: CASSQGQLNEQFF.

The rearrangement joins TRBV19 to TRBJ2-5; 11 positions agree with TRBD1. Germline values: CDR1 LNHDA, CDR2 SQIVND (reference sequence). The CDR3 is 15 amino acids. V trimming: 0 bases; J trimming: 4 bases; junction bases outside the gene matches: 1. Here the CDR3 DNA reads TGTGCCAGTAGTATAGATGGGACAGGGGGAGAGACCCAGTACTTC. It codes for CASSIDGTGGETQYF.

The chain uses TRBV15 and TRBJ2-2; 9 bases map to TRBD1. V gave up 3 bases and J gave up 6 bases; unmatched junction bases: 11. This CDR3 region has 17 residues. CDR1 is LNHNV and CDR2 is YYDKDF in the germline V gene (reference sequence). CDR3 DNA sequence: TGTGCCACCAGCAGGGACAGGGGCCTCTACAGTGCCGGGGAGCTGTTTTTT. Translation: CATSRDRGLYSAGELFF.

V usage is TRBV2 and J usage is TRBJ2-1; perhaps TRBD1 as D (5 bases). The CDR3 has 15 amino acids. Germline-derived CDR1 and CDR2 are SNHLY and FYNNEI. V lost 2 bases, J lost 9 bases, and 17 bases lay in between. The CDR3 nucleotides read TGTGCCAGCAGTGAAAAGGGGATACGGTACGGTGAGCAGTTCTTC. Its protein is CASSEKGIRYGEQFF. Variable domain in full (rest from reference TRBV2 and TRBJ2-1): EPEVTQTPSHQVTQMGQEVILRCVPISNHLYFYWYRQILGQKVEFLVSFYNNEISEKSEIFDDQFSVERPDGSNFTLKIRSTKLEDSAMYFCASSEKGIRYGEQFFGPGTRLTVL.

The chain is built from TRBV19 and TRBJ1-4, with D tentatively TRBD1 (6 bases). Per germline, CDR1 LNHDA and CDR2 SQIVND (reference sequence). The CDR3 contains 15 residues. V was shortened by 7 bases and J by 5 bases, with 17 bases between the two germline ends. The CDR3 DNA reads as TGTGCCAGTACCCTGGGGGGCCGGTTAAATGAAAAACTGTTTTTT. As protein: CASTLGGRLNEKLFF.

The V gene is TRBV11-3, the J gene TRBJ2-7, with D maybe TRBD2 (6 bases). CDR3 length equals 13 residues. In germline, CDR1 is SGHNT, CDR2 YENEEA. Trimming left V 4 bases short and J 3 bases short, with 10 bases between. CDR3 amino acids: CASSYGLNYEQYF. The CDR3 coding sequence is TGTGCCAGCAGCTACGGACTAAACTACGAGCAGTACTTC.

This clone was found a few times. V usage is TRBV6-5 and J usage is TRBJ2-2; D gene ambiguous. The germline CDR1 and CDR2 sequences are MNHEY and SVGAGI. The CDR3 length is 11 residues. The V end lost 5 bases, the J end lost 6 bases, and 4 bases lay between the germline ends. As DNA, the CDR3 is TGTGCCAGCAGTAAACCCGGGGAGCTGTTTTTT. Translating gives CASSKPGELFF.

This chain connects TRBV5-6 to TRBJ2-6; D gene unclear. Per the germline V gene, CDR1 is SGHDT and CDR2 is YYEEEE. The CDR3 has 15 residues. V was clipped by 2 bases and J by 4 bases, with 10 bases between them. The chain's CDR3 is CASSFYQSGANVLTF. The CDR3 DNA reads TGTGCCAGCAGCTTTTACCAATCGGGGGCCAACGTCCTGACTTTC. Variable domain in full (rest from reference TRBV5-6 and TRBJ2-6): DAGVTQSPTHLIKTRGQQVTLRCSPKSGHDTVSWYQQALGQGPQFIFQYYEEEERQRGNFPDRFSGHQFPNYSSELNVNALLLGDSALYLCASSFYQSGANVLTFGAGSRLTVL.

The V and J genes are TRBV10-2 and TRBJ1-3; a possible D gene is TRBD1 (6 bases). Germline assignment: CDR1 WSHSY and CDR2 SAAADI. This CDR3 is 15 amino acids long. Trimming removed 6 bases from V and 0 bases from J, with 12 bases in between. This chain's CDR3 is CASSRDMSSGNTIYF. CDR3 in DNA: TGCGCCAGCAGCCGGGACATGAGCTCTGGAAACACCATATATTTT.

The rearrangement links TRBV13 to TRBJ2-1, with TRBD1 matching 11 bases. Germline CDR1 and CDR2: PRHDT and FYEKMQ (reference sequence). The CDR3 is 14 residues long. The ends lost 5 bases at V and 9 bases at J; junction bases unmatched: 6. The CDR3 is CASSPRTGGTEQFF. The CDR3 DNA reads TGTGCCAGCAGCCCGAGGACAGGGGGCACTGAGCAGTTCTTC.

The chain uses TRBV6-6 and TRBJ2-7; the match to TRBD2 covers 9 bases. V gave up 2 bases and J gave up 5 bases; unmatched junction bases: 10. CDR3 length: 16 residues. The germline CDR1 and CDR2 sequences are MNHNY and SVGAGI (reference sequence). CDR3 sequence: CASSYGKAGGLNEQYF. The CDR3, as DNA: TGTGCCAGCAGTTACGGGAAAGCGGGAGGCTTAAACGAGCAGTACTTC.

About this clone itself: A much larger clonotype is one base distant, so this may be a read error. V gene TRBV6-5 combines with J gene TRBJ1-1; TRBD1 agrees at 8 bases. The CDR3 loop spans 12 amino acids. The V segment lost 8 bases and the J segment 1 base; nucleotides outside the gene matches: 0. Per germline, CDR1 MNHEY and CDR2 SVGAGI. The chain's CDR3 is CASGQGNTEAFF. The CDR3, as DNA: TGTGCCAGCGGACAGGGGAACACTGAAGCTTTCTTT.

V and J are TRBV30 and TRBJ1-2; D not certain. The V gene lost 5 bases and the J gene lost 4 bases, with 11 bases spanning the gap. CDR3 length equals 12 residues. The germline V gene encodes CDR1 GTSNPN and CDR2 SVGIG (reference sequence). The chain's CDR3 is CAWGGERYGYTF. In DNA, the CDR3 is TGTGCCTGGGGTGGGGAACGCTATGGCTACACCTTC.

V usage is TRBV7-9 and J usage is TRBJ1-3; D ambiguous. V was pared by 4 bases and J by 8 bases, with 21 bases between. The germline V gene encodes CDR1 SEHNR and CDR2 FQNEAQ (reference sequence). CDR3 length: 16 residues. In DNA form, the CDR3 reads TGTGCCAGCAGCTCGCTCAAGACCGAATCCAGTGACACCATATATTTT. Its translation is CASSSLKTESSDTIYF.

This clone has a handful of counts. The chain uses TRBV9 and TRBJ1-1; D not resolved. Trimming cost V 4 bases and J 1 base, with 8 bases left between them. Germline values: CDR1 SGDLS, CDR2 YYNGEE. The CDR3 extends over 13 amino acids. CDR3 region: CASSISWNTEAFF. The CDR3 region has the DNA TGTGCCAGCAGCATATCCTGGAACACTGAAGCTTTCTTT.

In nucleotides, the CDR3 is TGTGCCAGCAGCTCCCAGGGTTCCTACGAGCAGTACTTC. Residues: CASSSQGSYEQYF. The chain is built from TRBV11-2 and TRBJ2-7; a weak D match, TRBD1 (5 bases). From germline, CDR1 is SGHAT and CDR2 FQNNGV. Trimming pared 4 bases from V and 1 base from J, leaving 8 bases between. The CDR3 length is 13 residues.

The V gene is TRBV25-1, the J gene TRBJ2-1; no reliable D call. The CDR3 has 10 amino acids. CDR1 is MGHDK and CDR2 is SYGVNS in the germline V gene. Trimming pared 4 bases from V and 9 bases from J, leaving 4 bases between. The CDR3 coding sequence is TGTGCCAGCAGTGCAAGTGAGCAGTTCTTC. Translated, it gives CASSASEQFF.

The chain uses TRBV6-5 and TRBJ2-1; tentatively, D is TRBD1 (6 bases). The CDR3 runs 14 residues. CDR1 and CDR2 (germline): MNHEY, SVGAGI. The V gene lost 6 bases and the J gene lost 0 bases, with 9 bases spanning the gap. DNA of the CDR3: TGTGCCAGCAGACCACAGGGCTCCTACAATGAGCAGTTCTTC. Its protein product is CASRPQGSYNEQFF.

CDR3 sequence reads: CASSEAIAAGGASYEQYF. The CDR3 DNA follows: TGTGCCAGCAGTGAAGCGATAGCCGCCGGGGGCGCGTCCTACGAGCAGTACTTC. The chain is built from TRBV6-1 and TRBJ2-7; either TRBD1 or TRBD2 may supply D (6 bases each). Per the germline V gene, CDR1 is MNHNS and CDR2 is SASEGT. The length of the CDR3 is 18 residues. Trimming took 0 bases from V and 1 from J, leaving 19 bases between them.

This clone is a singleton in its sample. The rearrangement links TRBV28 to TRBJ1-2; D is perhaps TRBD1 (6 bases). Trimming stripped 6 bases from V and 4 bases from J, with 18 bases between. Germline V gives CDR1 MDHEN, CDR2 SYDVKM. The CDR3 runs to 15 residues. CDR3 amino acids: CASRSTRTAAYGYTF. DNA of the CDR3: TGTGCCAGCAGATCCACCAGGACAGCAGCCTATGGCTACACCTTC.

The chain links TRBV21-1 to TRBJ1-5; no check of the table's D call, TRBD1, against the DNA was made. TRBV21-1 is a recognized pseudogene. The CDR3 runs to 17 residues. CDR3 sequence (DNA): TGTGCCAGCACCATCAGCCGTGACAGGTCAAGCAATCAGCCCCAGCATTTT. Residues: CASTISRDRSSNQPQHF.

The rearrangement joins TRBV2 to TRBJ2-4; perhaps TRBD1 as D (5 bases). The CDR3 consists of 15 residues. In germline, CDR1 is SNHLY, CDR2 FYNNEI. The germline V and J ends were trimmed by 4 bases and 4 bases, with 14 bases remaining between them. Here the CDR3 DNA reads TGTGCCAGCAGTGTTGGGGCCATGGCAAAAAACATTCAGTACTTC. Protein product: CASSVGAMAKNIQYF.

V usage is TRBV4-2 and J usage is TRBJ2-3, with TRBD2 matching 13 bases. Germline lookup yields CDR1 LGHNA and CDR2 YNFKEQ. Losses at the gene ends were 0 bases for V and 2 bases for J; bases not matched to a gene: 5. This CDR3 has 18 residues. Here the CDR3 DNA reads TGTGCCAGCAGCCAAGAACTAGCGGGAGGGCTATCCACAGATACGCAGTATTTT. Its translation: CASSQELAGGLSTDTQYF.

The genes are TRBV7-9 and TRBJ2-7; either TRBD1 or TRBD2 may fit D (5 bases each). CDR1 is SEHNR, CDR2 FQNEAQ, per germline (reference sequence). The V end was cut by 5 bases, the J end by 4 bases, with 12 bases between. The CDR3 is made up of 13 amino acids. CDR3 amino acids: CASSPWGNYEQYF. The CDR3 coding sequence is TGTGCCAGCAGCCCATGGGGGAATTACGAGCAGTACTTC.

The chain combines TRBV10-2 with TRBJ2-2, with a tentative D call TRBD2 (6 bases). CDR1 and CDR2 (germline): WSHSY, SAAADI. CDR3 length: 16 residues. Trimming removed 0 bases at V and 0 bases at J, with 8 bases between. CDR3 nucleotides: TGCGCCAGCAGTGAGTCTTGGGGGGCGAACACCGGGGAGCTGTTTTTT. It translates to CASSESWGANTGELFF.

The V and J genes are TRBV29-1 and TRBJ2-3; no clear D gene. V lost 4 bases and J lost 6, with 11 bases in between. CDR1 is SQVTM, CDR2 ANQGSEA, per germline. The CDR3 sequence is 12 residues long. The CDR3 DNA sequence: TGCAGCGTTGGGGGTTATTCGGATACGCAGTATTTT. It codes for CSVGGYSDTQYF.

This clone showed up just once. The chain uses TRBV7-9 and TRBJ1-1, with 7 bases identical to TRBD1. This CDR3 spans 13 amino acids. In germline, CDR1 is SEHNR, CDR2 FQNEAQ (reference sequence). V shed 5 bases, J shed 2 bases, and the junction held 2 bases outside the gene matches. CDR3: CASSPGGNTEAFF. The CDR3 DNA reads TGTGCCAGCAGCCCAGGGGGAAACACTGAAGCTTTCTTT.

The V gene is TRBV6-5, the J gene TRBJ1-1; D is unclear. V lost 6 bases to trimming and J lost 1 base, with 9 bases between them. The CDR3 covers 13 residues. Germline V CDR1 and CDR2: MNHEY, SVGAGI. This chain's CDR3 is CASSYVSNTEAFF. CDR3 nucleotide sequence: TGTGCCAGCAGCTACGTATCGAACACTGAAGCTTTCTTT.

This chain links TRBV13 with TRBJ2-5, with D tentatively TRBD1 or TRBD2 (5 bases each). The germline V gene encodes CDR1 PRHDT and CDR2 FYEKMQ (reference sequence). V was clipped by 5 bases and J by 5 bases, with 18 bases between them. This CDR3 comprises 15 residues. CDR3 residues: CASSSPEGPRETQYF. The CDR3 DNA follows: TGTGCCAGCAGCAGCCCCGAGGGGCCCCGGGAGACCCAGTACTTC.